A single sample gave rise to the 2 T cell receptor beta chains below, sequenced in a study of human T cells and chemical hapten exposure. TCRdb itself ran the RACE reads through MiXCR, one entry per CDR3 protein. This table has 50,000 to 70,000 distinct CDR3 sequences, roughly 9.8% appearing once. Time point indicated: pre-sensitization, week 0. Described treatment: therapeutic diphenylcyclopropenone sensitization with weekly scalp DPC. Sequenced material: whole blood, taken in connection with sensitization to the hapten diphenylcyclopropenone (DPC). Every receptor here comes from a man aged 40-49 years with alopecia areata. Some clones in this sample may be carry-over from other donors' samples.

In its sample, this clonotype was seen a few times. The CDR3 spells CASSYRGHEQFF. The CDR3 coding sequence is TGTGCCAGCAGTTACAGGGGCCATGAGCAGTTCTTC. The chain is built from TRBV6-2 or TRBV6-3 and TRBJ2-1; perhaps TRBD1 as D (5 bases). Looked up from germline, CDR1 is MNHEY and CDR2 is SVGEGT. V was clipped by 2 bases and J by 8 bases, with 7 bases between them. The length of the CDR3 is 12 residues.

A few counts support this clonotype. The chain couples TRBV9 to TRBJ2-2; 9 bases are shared with TRBD2. The CDR3 covers 16 residues. Germline CDR1 reads SGDLS; CDR2 reads YYNGEE. With 4 bases clipped from V and 5 bases from J, the junction kept 9 bases outside the gene matches. The CDR3 DNA sequence: TGTGCCAGCAGCCCCCGGACTAGCGTAGAAACCGGGGAGCTGTTTTTT. This sequence encodes CASSPRTSVETGELFF.